The 28 T cell receptor beta chains in this list originate from one sample, sequenced in a study of blood T cell repertoires in COVID-19. TCRdb's copy holds only in-frame clones and misses some; the assay was immunoSEQ multiplex PCR. The top ten clones hold 2.3% of a sample with some 290,000 clones, approximately 91% of them seen once. The sample comprised PBMCs or T cells enriched from blood (not recorded which). The source is a woman in her 40s with acute COVID-19.

V usage is TRBV9 and J usage is TRBJ2-3; 8 bases match TRBD1. The junction had 5 bases not matched to a gene; V was cut back by 1 base and J by 4 bases. The germline CDR1 and CDR2 sequences are SGDLS and YYNGEE. The CDR3 runs to 15 residues. The CDR3 here is CASSVRQGAADTQYF. The CDR3 coding sequence is TGTGCCAGCAGCGTAAGGCAGGGGGCGGCAGATACGCAGTATTTT.

The chain is built from TRBV24-1 and TRBJ1-2; maybe TRBD1 (6 bases). The CDR3 totals 15 residues. Between the trimmed V and J ends, which lost 4 bases and 8 bases, there was a span of 19 bases. CDR1 KGHDR and CDR2 SFDVKD come from the germline V gene. For the CDR3, the DNA is TGTGCCACCAGTGACCGTGGGGACAAAAATGGCGGCTACACCTTC. This gives the protein CATSDRGDKNGGYTF.

The chain uses TRBV13 and TRBJ2-3; D perhaps matches TRBD2 (6 bases). CDR1 and CDR2 (germline): PRHDT, FYEKMQ (reference sequence). The CDR3 runs 15 residues. V was cut by 1 base and J by 10 bases, with 18 bases left in between. CDR3 nucleotides: TGTGCCAGCAGCTTAGAGGTAGCGGTCCCTACCCCGCAGTATTTT. Protein: CASSLEVAVPTPQYF. Together with reference TRBV13 and TRBJ2-3, the CDR3 gives the full variable domain: AAGVIQSPRHLIKEKRETATLKCYPIPRHDTVYWYQQGPGQDPQFLISFYEKMQSDKGSIPDRFSAQQFSDYHSELNMSSLELGDSALYFCASSLEVAVPTPQYFGPGTRLTVL.

This chain uses TRBV30 with TRBJ1-2; D is perhaps TRBD1 (6 bases). From germline, CDR1 is GTSNPN and CDR2 SVGIG (reference sequence). The CDR3 is 14 residues long. Trimming stripped 3 bases from V and 2 bases from J, with 13 bases between. CDR3 nucleotide sequence: TGTGCCTGGAGGGGTAAAACAGGGAACTATGGCTACACCTTC. This encodes CAWRGKTGNYGYTF.

V usage is TRBV5-4 and J usage is TRBJ2-1, with D uncertain. Trimming left V 0 bases short and J 0 bases short, with 10 bases between. The germline V gene has CDR1 SGHNT and CDR2 YYREEE (reference sequence). The CDR3 loop spans 16 amino acids. The CDR3 spells CASSLGVTGSYNEQFF. The DNA of the CDR3 is TGTGCCAGCAGCTTGGGGGTAACGGGCTCCTACAATGAGCAGTTCTTC.

V usage is TRBV9 and J usage is TRBJ2-5; D is possibly TRBD2 (7 bases). Germline loops: CDR1 SGDLS, CDR2 YYNGEE. The CDR3 covers 14 residues. V was shortened by 4 bases and J by 9 bases, with 19 bases between the two germline ends. The CDR3 DNA reads TGTGCCAGCAGCCCCTGGGACTACGGGGGCGCCCAGTACTTC. Translation: CASSPWDYGGAQYF.

This sequence joins TRBV5-6 and TRBJ1-1; D unresolved. In germline, CDR1 is SGHDT, CDR2 YYEEEE. The length of the CDR3 is 13 residues. V lost 4 bases, J lost 6 bases, and 13 bases lay in between. The CDR3 loop is CASSRAPTPEAFF. The DNA of the CDR3 is TGTGCCAGCAGCCGAGCGCCCACACCTGAAGCTTTCTTT.

The V call is TRBV2, the J call TRBJ2-5, with D unresolved. Germline-derived CDR1 and CDR2 are SNHLY and FYNNEI. Trimming took 5 bases from V and 4 from J, leaving 8 bases between them. The CDR3 length is 12 residues. The CDR3 region is CASSLTVETQYF. The CDR3 nucleotides read TGTGCCAGCAGTTTAACGGTAGAGACCCAGTACTTC.

The CDR3: CASSLSGSTEAFF. In DNA, the CDR3 is TGTGCCAGCAGTTTAAGTGGCAGCACTGAAGCTTTCTTT. This chain uses TRBV28 with TRBJ1-1, with no clear D. CDR3 length: 13 residues. V lost 2 bases, J lost 4 bases, and 8 bases lay in between. Germline V CDR1 and CDR2: MDHEN, SYDVKM.

This clone showed up just a few times. The chain combines TRBV30 with TRBJ1-6; TRBD1 matches at 7 bases. Germline trimming cut 3 bases from V and 9 bases from J; bases unmatched to any gene: 11. Looked up from germline, CDR1 is GTSNPN and CDR2 is SVGIG (reference sequence). This CDR3 has 15 amino acids. The CDR3, as DNA: TGTGCCTGGAGCGTCGAGGGGGCCGTCGGTTCACCCCTCCACTTT. Its protein is CAWSVEGAVGSPLHF.

A single count supports this clone. At one boundary the junction diverges from the germline segment, which might be a read error. The chain couples TRBV7-2 to TRBJ1-6; D is unclear. Germline V CDR1 and CDR2: SGHTA, FQGNSA. The CDR3 consists of 14 residues. CDR3 sequence (DNA): TGTGCCAGCAGCTCGACATCCTTTAATTCACCCCTCCACTTT. Residues: CASSSTSFNSPLHF.

This clone was seen only once. The V gene is TRBV7-8, the J gene TRBJ2-2, with TRBD2 identical over 7 bases. The J segment lost 4 bases and the V segment lost 5 bases, leaving 10 bases of the junction unmatched. This CDR3 comprises 16 residues. Germline-derived CDR1 and CDR2 are SGHVS and FQNEAQ. The CDR3 DNA is TGTGCCAGCAGCCCGAAGACTAGCTGGGGCACCGGGGAGCTGTTTTTT. As protein: CASSPKTSWGTGELFF.

V is TRBV4-3 and J is TRBJ2-1, with 11 nucleotides matching TRBD2. The CDR3 has 14 residues. Germline CDR1 reads LGHNA; CDR2 reads YSLEER. With V trimmed by 1 base and J by 15 bases, 8 bases remained unmatched. In DNA form, the CDR3 reads TGCGCCAGCAGCCAAGCTCTCGGACTAGCGGGCGGGTTCTTC. Translated, it gives CASSQALGLAGGFF.

The rearrangement joins TRBV5-1 to TRBJ2-1, with D possibly being TRBD1 (6 bases). Trimming cost V 0 bases and J 10 bases, with 14 bases left between them. Germline V CDR1 and CDR2: SGHRS, YFSETQ. The CDR3 is 14 residues long. The CDR3 DNA sequence: TGCGCCAGCAGCTTGGCGGGCAGGGGCCTCGAGCAGTTCTTC. Its protein is CASSLAGRGLEQFF.

Comment on this clone: The same CDR3 arises from other DNA sequences in this sample as well. The chain links TRBV7-2 to TRBJ1-6; 9 nucleotides align to TRBD1. Germline lookup yields CDR1 SGHTA and CDR2 FQGNSA. V lost 5 bases, J lost 5 bases, and 4 bases stayed unmatched. This CDR3 is 15 amino acids long. The CDR3, as DNA: TGTGCCAGCAGCCCCCGGGACAGGGATAATTCACCCCTCCACTTT. Translated: CASSPRDRDNSPLHF.

The chain is built from TRBV30 and TRBJ2-2; 7 bases agree with TRBD1. V lost 2 bases to trimming and J lost 5 bases; unmatched junction nucleotides: 2. The CDR3 consists of 13 residues. Germline CDR1 is GTSNPN and CDR2 is SVGIG (reference sequence). Here the CDR3 DNA reads TGTGCCTGGAGTCACAGGGGAACCGGGGAGCTGTTTTTT. Its protein is CAWSHRGTGELFF.

This clone was seen a single time. This chain connects TRBV3-1 (or the pseudogene TRBV3-2) to TRBJ1-1; 9 bases agree with TRBD1. V was pared by 4 bases and J by 4 bases, with 7 bases of the junction left unmatched. Germline values: CDR1 LGHDT, CDR2 YNNKEL (reference sequence). This CDR3 contains 15 residues. CDR3 nucleotides: TGTGCCAGCAGCCCGGGGACAGGGAGGGCCACTGAAGCTTTCTTT. This translates into CASSPGTGRATEAFF.

This clone was found a few times. The chain couples TRBV18 to TRBJ1-5, with no clear D. The V gene lost 3 bases and the J gene lost 0 bases, with 15 bases spanning the gap. CDR1 KGHSH and CDR2 LQKENI come from the germline V gene. This CDR3 is built from 17 residues. The CDR3 protein is CASSPSAPTVSNQPQHF. The CDR3 region has the DNA TGTGCCAGCTCACCTTCTGCCCCCACGGTTAGCAATCAGCCCCAGCATTTT.

This clone was seen more than once but under ten times. CDR3: CASSPGQGVYEQYF. DNA of the CDR3: TGCGCCAGCAGCCCGGGACAGGGAGTCTACGAGCAGTACTTC. This sequence joins TRBV5-1 and TRBJ2-7; 9 nucleotides align to TRBD1. With V trimmed by 4 bases and J by 3 bases, 5 bases remained unmatched. The CDR3 covers 14 residues. Per the germline V gene, CDR1 is SGHRS and CDR2 is YFSETQ.

The V and J genes are TRBV3-1 (or the pseudogene TRBV3-2) and TRBJ2-4; 15 bases agree with TRBD2. CDR3 length: 18 residues. Germline V gene lookup returns CDR1 LGHDT and CDR2 YNNKEL (reference sequence). Trimming took 4 bases from V and 1 from J; bases not matched to a gene: 5. The CDR3 DNA sequence: TGTGCCAGCAGCCCGGGACTAGCGGGGGGCGGGGCCAAAAACATTCAGTACTTC. The encoded protein is CASSPGLAGGGAKNIQYF.

V gene TRBV9 combines with J gene TRBJ2-5; 14 bases are shared with TRBD2. CDR1 SGDLS and CDR2 YYNGEE come from the germline V gene. There are 18 residues in the CDR3. The V gene end was trimmed by 2 bases and the J gene end by 2 bases; junction bases not matched to a gene: 8. The CDR3 here is CASSVGLAGDVGQETQYF. The CDR3 region has the DNA TGTGCCAGCAGCGTGGGACTAGCGGGGGATGTAGGTCAAGAGACCCAGTACTTC.

The rearrangement uses TRBV7-6 and TRBJ1-2; TRBD1 might be the D (6 bases). Trimming removed 3 bases at V and 7 bases at J, with 21 bases between. The CDR3 has 16 amino acids. The germline V gene has CDR1 SGHVS and CDR2 FNYEAQ. Here the CDR3 DNA reads TGTGCCAGCAGCTTCATAACGAAACCAGGGGAGGGTGGCTACACCTTC. This sequence encodes CASSFITKPGEGGYTF.

This chain connects TRBV6-4 to TRBJ2-1; 7 positions agree with TRBD2. There are 13 residues in the CDR3. The junction had 3 bases not matched to a gene; V was cut back by 5 bases and J by 5 bases. The germline V gene has CDR1 MRHNA and CDR2 SNTAGT. This chain's CDR3 is CASSLTSHNEQFF. The CDR3, as DNA: TGTGCCAGCAGTCTGACTAGCCACAATGAGCAGTTCTTC.

The V call is TRBV5-1, the J call TRBJ1-6; D unclear. V was trimmed by 0 bases and J by 7 bases, leaving 8 bases between them. Per the germline V gene, CDR1 is SGHRS and CDR2 is YFSETQ. CDR3 length: 14 residues. The CDR3 bases are TGCGCCAGCAGCTTGGGGCACCCAAATTCACCCCTCCACTTT. This translates into CASSLGHPNSPLHF.

The genes are TRBV2 and TRBJ2-5, with D possibly being TRBD2 (5 bases). The V gene's germline CDR1 is SNHLY and CDR2 FYNNEI. The CDR3 length is 16 residues. Trimming cost V 6 bases and J 4 bases, with 21 bases left between them. The CDR3 bases are TGTGCCAGCAGCGTTTTCGGGATGGGGTCGGGAGAGACCCAGTACTTC. It encodes CASSVFGMGSGETQYF.

The CDR3, as DNA: TGCAGTGCTAGTCGACAGGGTAGGGGGGAGCTGTTTTTT. This translates into CSASRQGRGELFF. V usage is TRBV20-1 and J usage is TRBJ2-2, with TRBD1 matching over 7 bases. Germline CDR1 is DFQATT and CDR2 is SNEGSKA (reference sequence). Trimming took 3 bases from V and 8 from J; bases not matched to a gene: 6. CDR3 length equals 13 residues.

The CDR3 reads CASSLGWLSGANVLTF. Written as DNA, the CDR3 is TGTGCCAGCAGCTTAGGATGGCTTTCTGGGGCCAACGTCCTGACTTTC. V is TRBV11-3 and J is TRBJ2-6; no clear D gene. With 1 base removed from V and 1 base from J, the gap between germline ends came to 8 bases. The germline CDR1 and CDR2 sequences are SGHNT and YENEEA. This CDR3 comprises 16 residues. Drawing the rest from reference TRBV11-3 and TRBJ2-6, the complete variable domain is EAGVVQSPRYKIIEKKQPVAFWCNPISGHNTLYWYLQNLGQGPELLIRYENEEAVDDSQLPKDRFSAERLKGVDSTLKIQPAELGDSAVYLCASSLGWLSGANVLTFGAGSRLTVL.

The chain couples TRBV5-1 to TRBJ2-5; TRBD2 aligns across 13 bases. The CDR3 is 16 residues long. With V trimmed by 3 bases and J by 3 bases, 5 bases remained unmatched. CDR1 and CDR2 (germline): SGHRS, YFSETQ. The CDR3 bases are TGCGCCAGCAGCTCGCTGACTAGCGGGAGGAAAGAGACCCAGTACTTC. This encodes CASSSLTSGRKETQYF.